These 10 T cell receptor beta chains were sequenced from one sample in a study of beta chain features in type 1 diabetes. Expressed TCRB transcripts were sequenced after all isolated RNA was converted to cDNA. Using immunoSEQ multiplex PCR, the repertoire was profiled, and TCRdb retains in-frame clones only, with some absent. The sample includes almost 350,000 clones, around 19% of them seen just once. The sample taken for sequencing was naive CD4+ T cells from blood. These receptors all stem from a woman aged 18-30 years in good health.

This chain links TRBV5-1 with TRBJ2-3; 10 bases are a match to TRBD1. The CDR3 is 15 residues long. Germline trimming cut 0 bases from V and 4 bases from J; bases unmatched to any gene: 2. Germline assignment: CDR1 SGHRS and CDR2 YFSETQ. CDR3 nucleotide sequence: TGCGCCAGCAGCTTGGGGACAGGGGGTGCAGATACGCAGTATTTT. As protein: CASSLGTGGADTQYF.

The chain recombines TRBV19 with TRBJ1-2, with no clear D. Germline V gives CDR1 LNHDA, CDR2 SQIVND (reference sequence). This CDR3 spans 13 amino acids. V shed 0 bases and J shed 7 bases, with 9 bases lying between them. CDR3 sequence reads: CASSIDRLLGYTF. CDR3 bases: TGTGCCAGTAGTATAGATCGACTACTTGGCTACACCTTC.

The chain joins TRBV2 to TRBJ2-1; D is undetermined. Trimming left V 6 bases short and J 6 bases short, with 15 bases between. CDR1 and CDR2 from the germline V gene are SNHLY and FYNNEI. The CDR3 length is 14 residues. The CDR3 is CASRESFLINEQFF. The CDR3 nucleotides are TGTGCCAGCAGAGAGAGTTTTCTAATCAATGAGCAGTTCTTC.

The DNA for the CDR3 is TGTGCCTGGAGTGTACAGTCCACCTACGAGCAGTACTTC. Amino acids: CAWSVQSTYEQYF. The chain carries TRBV30 and TRBJ2-7; no clear D gene. Germline lookup yields CDR1 GTSNPN and CDR2 SVGIG (reference sequence). The CDR3 extends over 13 amino acids. V shed 0 bases and J shed 2 bases, with 8 bases lying between them.

This clone was recorded a few times. This chain links TRBV5-1 with TRBJ1-2, with D perhaps matching TRBD1 (5 bases). The CDR3 has 14 amino acids. V lost 3 bases and J 6 bases, leaving 15 bases between the germline ends. CDR1 is SGHRS, CDR2 YFSETQ, per germline. The DNA for the CDR3 is TGCGCCAGCAGCTCCCGTGGACATCCTAATGGCTACACCTTC. It yields the protein CASSSRGHPNGYTF.

This clone has more than one count but fewer than ten. The gene calls are TRBV4-2 and TRBJ2-7, with 7 nucleotides matching TRBD1. The germline gives CDR1 LGHNA, CDR2 YNFKEQ. V lost 6 bases, J lost 10 bases, and 15 bases stayed unmatched. CDR3 length: 14 amino acids. The CDR3 DNA reads as TGTGCCAGCAGTCCCGGGACAGTACTACGAGGACAGTACTTC. It translates to CASSPGTVLRGQYF.

This sequence joins TRBV7-2 and TRBJ2-7; the match to TRBD1 covers 7 bases. Trimming at V came to 5 bases and at J to 3 bases, leaving 7 bases not matched to a gene. Germline V lookup: CDR1 SGHTA, CDR2 FQGNSA. This CDR3 contains 14 residues. CDR3 sequence: CASSRRWTGYEQYF. DNA of the CDR3: TGTGCCAGCAGCCGGAGATGGACAGGCTACGAGCAGTACTTC.

There are a few counts of this clone. The chain recombines TRBV19 with TRBJ2-7; 8 nucleotides match TRBD2. The germline CDR1 and CDR2 sequences are LNHDA and SQIVND (reference sequence). This CDR3 is 15 amino acids long. Trimming took 1 base from V and 2 from J; bases not matched to a gene: 4. DNA of the CDR3: TGTGCCAGTAGTATAGGGATTAGCGGGACCTACGAGCAGTACTTC. This sequence encodes CASSIGISGTYEQYF. Based on the CDR3 plus reference TRBV19 and TRBJ2-7, the full variable domain is DGGITQSPKYLFRKEGQNVTLSCEQNLNHDAMYWYRQDPGQGLRLIYYSQIVNDFQKGDIAEGYSVSREKKESFPLTVTSAQKNPTAFYLCASSIGISGTYEQYFGPGTRLTVT.

This clone was counted only a few times. As DNA, the CDR3 is TGCGCCAGCAGCCACCCCCCGGGACAGGGGGCGCGTGGGCACTCCACCGGGGAGCTGTTTTTT. Translating gives CASSHPPGQGARGHSTGELFF. V gene TRBV4-1 combines with J gene TRBJ2-2, with 12 nucleotides matching TRBD1. The V gene end was trimmed by 3 bases and the J gene end by 4 bases; junction bases not matched to a gene: 18. Germline loops: CDR1 MGHRA, CDR2 YSYEKL. The CDR3 loop spans 21 amino acids.

The chain links TRBV7-9 to TRBJ2-1; 11 nucleotides align to TRBD2. Looked up from germline, CDR1 is SEHNR and CDR2 is FQNEAQ (reference sequence). With V trimmed by 5 bases and J by 6 bases, 9 bases remained unmatched. The CDR3 loop spans 16 amino acids. The CDR3 sequence: CASSLVAGGRTNEQFF. The CDR3 nucleotides are TGTGCCAGCAGCCTGGTAGCGGGAGGGAGAACCAATGAGCAGTTCTTC.